This T cell receptor beta chain was identified in a study of shared clonotypes between healthy human individuals. Overall study: Every donor yielded three CD4 naive, three CD4 memory, two CD8 naive and one CD8 memory plate. Broader study findings: Roughly 5% was the fraction of naive CD4 clonotypes found shared across a few donors. Limited genetic and exposure-history diversity came from having few donors. The study sampled only blood, and tissue repertoires likely differ.

Produced via immunoSEQ multiplex PCR; TCRdb's table is partial and in-frame only. This sample yields fewer than 850,000 clones, of which roughly 88% are seen a single time; about a third belongs to the top ten. The CDR3 covers 17 residues. The V end lost 4 bases, the J end lost 0 bases, and 16 bases lay between the germline ends. Germline V gene sequence: CDR1 SGHAT, CDR2 FQNNGV. A remark on this clone: What it recognizes is unknown.

This sequence originates from a man aged 18 to 29 in good health. Some clones in this sample may be carry-over from other donors' samples. The rearrangement links TRBV11-2 to TRBJ2-1; a possible D gene is TRBD2 (5 bases). Sequencing was carried out using memory CD8+ T cells from PBMCs. Subset noted: CD45RO+ cells pooled with CCR7-negative TemRA cells. The CDR3 coding sequence is TGTGCCAGCAGCTGGACTTCCTCTCCCTTCTCCTACAATGAGCAGTTCTTC. Its translation: CASSWTSSPFSYNEQFF.